The entry that follows covers one T cell receptor beta chain sequence. The antigen is undetermined. Produced via immunoSEQ multiplex PCR; TCRdb's table is partial and in-frame only. Here the sample spans 150,000 to 180,000 clones, 85% to 95% being singletons. The germline CDR1 and CDR2 sequences are SGHNT and YYREEE (reference sequence). The CDR3 consists of 14 residues. V dropped 0 bases and J dropped 6; count of bases not matched to a gene: 0. This sample was included in a study of T cell responses to AZD1222 COVID-19 vaccine. General observations from the study: Repertoires were sampled only after the peak T cell response. AZD1222 recipients seropositive at baseline numbered only 5 or 6.

The sequence came from an adult who received the AZD1222 COVID-19 vaccine. The chain links TRBV5-4 to TRBJ2-2; 9 bases map to TRBD2. Here the sequenced sample was peripheral blood, taken 28 days after the second AZD1222 dose. The CDR3 DNA reads TGTGCCAGCAGCTTGGAGCGGGGGGCCGGGGAGCTGTTTTTT. It codes for CASSLERGAGELFF. Supplemented by reference TRBV5-4 and TRBJ2-2, the full variable domain reads ETGVTQSPTHLIKTRGQQVTLRCSSQSGHNTVSWYQQALGQGPQFIFQYYREEENGRGNFPPRFSGLQFPNYSSELNVNALELDDSALYLCASSLERGAGELFFGEGSRLTVL.